This T cell receptor (beta chain) was found in a study of blood T cell repertoires in COVID-19. Study-wide context: COVID-19 samples collected from the United States, Italy and Spain covered acute and convalescent phases.

The CDR3 sequence is 14 residues long. The germline V gene encodes CDR1 SGHNT and CDR2 YYREEE (reference sequence). V was shortened by 1 base and J by 5 bases, with 9 bases between the two germline ends. Sequencing was performed with immunoSEQ multiplex PCR; in TCRdb, only in-frame clones are kept and a portion is missing. The top ten hold around 0.5% of the sample, which has around 170,000 clones, more than 90% seen once. This clone was detected only a few times. The rearrangement links TRBV5-4 to TRBJ2-2; D not certain. The TCR comes from a man aged 45-65 years with acute or convalescent COVID-19. Sequenced input: peripheral blood. CDR3 region: CASSLRTETGELFF. The CDR3 DNA follows: TGTGCCAGCAGCTTGAGAACAGAGACCGGGGAGCTGTTTTTT.